The rows below give T cell receptor beta chains drawn from one sample of a study of cytomegalovirus exposure and HLA in healthy donors. Clones were sequenced by immunoSEQ multiplex PCR, and TCRdb holds only the in-frame ones, with some missing. The sample shows 200,000 or so clones, 82% of them seen only once. Sequencing was done on a sample of PBMCs. These receptors originate from a boy between 2 and 15 years old in good health and CMV-seronegative. CDR3s include the opening cysteine and the closing phenylalanine or tryptophan. D genes are given only for firm matches. Some rows mark clone size as missing; the rest say once, few, many or name a class of expanded clone.

j_gene: TRBJ1-6; len: 15; abundance: NA; d_gene: NA; v_gene: TRBV6-6; CDR3nt: TGTGCCAGCAGTTACTCGGACGGGGATAATTCACCCCTCCACTTT; CDR3aa: CASSYSDGDNSPLHF
j_gene: TRBJ1-1; len: 13; abundance: NA; d_gene: NA; v_gene: TRBV27; CDR3nt: TGTGCCAGCAGCCTTTCAGGGCGCACTGAAGCTTTCTTT; CDR3aa: CASSLSGRTEAFF
j_gene: TRBJ1-1; len: 14; abundance: few; d_gene: NA; v_gene: TRBV10-3; CDR3nt: TGTGCCATCAGTGAGAGCCAGGCGAACACTGAAGCTTTCTTT; CDR3aa: CAISESQANTEAFF
j_gene: TRBJ1-3; len: 14; abundance: NA; d_gene: NA; v_gene: TRBV2; CDR3nt: TGTGCCAGCAGGGAGAGGTCTGGGGGAAACACCATATATTTT; CDR3aa: CASRERSGGNTIYF
j_gene: TRBJ2-7; len: 15; abundance: NA; d_gene: TRBD1; v_gene: TRBV4-1; CDR3nt: TGCGCCAGCAGCCAAGACGGACAGGGGGGCTACGAGCAGTACTTC; CDR3aa: CASSQDGQGGYEQYF
j_gene: TRBJ2-2; len: 12; abundance: NA; d_gene: NA; v_gene: TRBV7-2; CDR3nt: TGTGCCAGCAGCTCCCATACCGGGGAGCTGTTTTTT; CDR3aa: CASSSHTGELFF
j_gene: TRBJ2-2; len: 14; abundance: NA; d_gene: TRBD1; v_gene: TRBV6-5; CDR3nt: TGTGCCAGCACCCTGACAGGGGACACCGGGGAGCTGTTTTTT; CDR3aa: CASTLTGDTGELFF
j_gene: TRBJ2-7; len: 12; abundance: NA; d_gene: NA; v_gene: TRBV21-1; CDR3nt: TGTGCCACTCCGACGGGAGGCCTGGGGCAGTACTTC; CDR3aa: CATPTGGLGQYF
j_gene: TRBJ1-2; len: 15; abundance: NA; d_gene: NA; v_gene: TRBV7-9; CDR3nt: TGTGCCAGCAGCTCATACAGGCCGGTGTATAGTGGCTACACCTTC; CDR3aa: CASSSYRPVYSGYTF
j_gene: TRBJ1-2; len: 15; abundance: NA; d_gene: NA; v_gene: TRBV6-6; CDR3nt: TGTGCCAGCAGTTACTCCGGAGGGGGGGCGGGAGGCTACACCTTC; CDR3aa: CASSYSGGGAGGYTF
j_gene: TRBJ1-3; len: 18; abundance: NA; d_gene: TRBD1; v_gene: TRBV4-3; CDR3nt: TGCGCCAGCAGCCTTCGGTGGGACAGGGCTTTCTCTGGAAACACCATATATTTT; CDR3aa: CASSLRWDRAFSGNTIYF
j_gene: TRBJ2-5; len: 13; abundance: NA; d_gene: TRBD1; v_gene: TRBV19; CDR3nt: TGTGCCAGTAGTATGGGACAGAAAGAGACCCAGTACTTC; CDR3aa: CASSMGQKETQYF
j_gene: TRBJ1-1; len: 13; abundance: NA; d_gene: NA; v_gene: TRBV5-1; CDR3nt: TGCGCCAGTTTTCCCGACGGGTCCACTGAAGCTTTCTTT; CDR3aa: CASFPDGSTEAFF
j_gene: TRBJ2-1; len: 14; abundance: NA; d_gene: NA; v_gene: TRBV9; CDR3nt: TGTGCCAGCAGCCCAAGAGGCTACTACAATGAGCAGTTCTTC; CDR3aa: CASSPRGYYNEQFF
j_gene: TRBJ1-4; len: 15; abundance: NA; d_gene: TRBD1; v_gene: TRBV18; CDR3nt: TGTGCCAGCTCACCACGGACAGGGGAGGATGAAAAACTGTTTTTT; CDR3aa: CASSPRTGEDEKLFF
j_gene: TRBJ1-3; len: 13; abundance: NA; d_gene: NA; v_gene: TRBV7-8; CDR3nt: TGTGCCAGCAGCTTAGACAGGGAAAGCACCATATATTTT; CDR3aa: CASSLDRESTIYF
j_gene: TRBJ2-2; len: 12; abundance: few; d_gene: NA; v_gene: TRBV19; CDR3nt: TGTGCCGGCAGGAGGGGTACCGGGGAGCTGTTTTTT; CDR3aa: CAGRRGTGELFF
j_gene: TRBJ1-4; len: 14; abundance: few; d_gene: TRBD1; v_gene: TRBV4-3; CDR3nt: TGCGCCAGCAGCCTTCAGGGGGCGGGAGAAAAACTGTTTTTT; CDR3aa: CASSLQGAGEKLFF
j_gene: TRBJ2-7; len: 15; abundance: NA; d_gene: TRBD1; v_gene: TRBV6-1; CDR3nt: TGTGCCAGCAGGGGGGGACAGGGATTCTCCTACGAGCAGTACTTC; CDR3aa: CASRGGQGFSYEQYF
j_gene: TRBJ2-3; len: 15; abundance: NA; d_gene: NA; v_gene: TRBV9; CDR3nt: TGTGCCAGCAGCGCTCAGGGGTTTAGCACAGATACGCAGTATTTT; CDR3aa: CASSAQGFSTDTQYF
j_gene: TRBJ1-1; len: 16; abundance: NA; d_gene: NA; v_gene: TRBV4-2; CDR3nt: TGTGCCAGCAGCCAAGATGGGTTGGGGGGGAGCACTGAAGCTTTCTTT; CDR3aa: CASSQDGLGGSTEAFF
j_gene: TRBJ2-7; len: 13; abundance: NA; d_gene: TRBD2; v_gene: TRBV2; CDR3nt: TGTGCCAGCAGTGCAGCGGGGGGCTACGAGCAGTACTTC; CDR3aa: CASSAAGGYEQYF
j_gene: TRBJ2-5; len: 14; abundance: NA; d_gene: NA; v_gene: TRBV6-6; CDR3nt: TGTGCCAGCAGTCACGATCTTCGCCAGGAGACCCAGTACTTC; CDR3aa: CASSHDLRQETQYF
j_gene: TRBJ1-2; len: 13; abundance: NA; d_gene: TRBD1; v_gene: TRBV27; CDR3nt: TGTGCCACCTGGGACAGGGGGCAGTGGGGCTACACCTTC; CDR3aa: CATWDRGQWGYTF
j_gene: TRBJ2-5; len: 15; abundance: once; d_gene: TRBD2; v_gene: TRBV7-2; CDR3nt: TGTGCCAGCAGCCAGACTAGCGGGGGGTTGGAGACCCAGTACTTC; CDR3aa: CASSQTSGGLETQYF
j_gene: TRBJ2-2; len: 16; abundance: NA; d_gene: TRBD2; v_gene: TRBV11-3; CDR3nt: TGTGCCAGCAGCGCCCGTAGCGGGGTAGGGACCGGGGAGCTGTTTTTT; CDR3aa: CASSARSGVGTGELFF
j_gene: TRBJ2-2; len: 18; abundance: NA; d_gene: NA; v_gene: TRBV7-2; CDR3nt: TGTGCCAGCAGCAGAAAGACTAGCAAGGGGGGGAACACCGGGGAGCTGTTTTTT; CDR3aa: CASSRKTSKGGNTGELFF
j_gene: TRBJ2-5; len: 15; abundance: NA; d_gene: NA; v_gene: TRBV11-2; CDR3nt: TGTGCCAGCAGCATAAGGAGGGGTGGGGCGGAGACCCAGTACTTC; CDR3aa: CASSIRRGGAETQYF
j_gene: TRBJ1-1; len: 13; abundance: NA; d_gene: NA; v_gene: TRBV5-6; CDR3nt: TGTGCCAGCAGCAGCGGACAGTACACTGAAGCTTTCTTT; CDR3aa: CASSSGQYTEAFF
j_gene: TRBJ2-1; len: 17; abundance: NA; d_gene: TRBD2; v_gene: TRBV5-4; CDR3nt: TGTGCCAGCAGCCCCAGACTAGCGGCCAACTCCTACAATGAGCAGTTCTTC; CDR3aa: CASSPRLAANSYNEQFF
j_gene: TRBJ1-1; len: 12; abundance: NA; d_gene: NA; v_gene: TRBV18; CDR3nt: TGTGCCAGCTCAAAACAGGGAATTGAAGCTTTCTTT; CDR3aa: CASSKQGIEAFF
j_gene: TRBJ1-2; len: 12; abundance: NA; d_gene: NA; v_gene: TRBV4-1; CDR3nt: TGCGCCAGCAGCGTCGGGGGTCTGGGCTACACCTTC; CDR3aa: CASSVGGLGYTF
j_gene: TRBJ1-1; len: 14; abundance: once; d_gene: NA; v_gene: TRBV5-6; CDR3nt: TGTGCCAGCGCCGGGGGGGGACGTAACACTGAAGCTTTCTTT; CDR3aa: CASAGGGRNTEAFF
j_gene: TRBJ2-1; len: 15; abundance: once; d_gene: TRBD2; v_gene: TRBV7-9; CDR3nt: TGTGCCAGCAGCTTCGGGGGCGCGGGGGGACCCCAGCAGTTCTTC; CDR3aa: CASSFGGAGGPQQFF
j_gene: TRBJ2-5; len: 13; abundance: NA; d_gene: TRBD2; v_gene: TRBV25-1; CDR3nt: TGTGCCAGCAGAATTAGCGGGGGAGAGACCCAGTACTTC; CDR3aa: CASRISGGETQYF
j_gene: TRBJ1-2; len: 13; abundance: NA; d_gene: NA; v_gene: TRBV4-3; CDR3nt: TGCGCCAGCAGCCAAGAGCCAGGCGATGGCTACACCTTC; CDR3aa: CASSQEPGDGYTF
j_gene: TRBJ1-3; len: 18; abundance: NA; d_gene: NA; v_gene: TRBV4-1; CDR3nt: TGCGCCAGCAGCCAAGGACGGGGTGGGCAGCTCTCTGGAAACACCATATATTTT; CDR3aa: CASSQGRGGQLSGNTIYF
j_gene: TRBJ1-5; len: 13; abundance: NA; d_gene: TRBD1; v_gene: TRBV2; CDR3nt: TGTGCCAGCAGTGTAACAGGGGCTCAGCCCCAGCATTTT; CDR3aa: CASSVTGAQPQHF
j_gene: TRBJ1-2; len: 16; abundance: NA; d_gene: TRBD1; v_gene: TRBV6-5; CDR3nt: TGTGCCAGCAGTTATTCGAGGACAGGCGCCGACTATGGCTACACCTTC; CDR3aa: CASSYSRTGADYGYTF
j_gene: TRBJ1-4; len: 20; abundance: NA; d_gene: TRBD1; v_gene: TRBV6-1; CDR3nt: TGTGCCAGCAGTGAAGTCTACAGGGACAGGGAAAAGATAACTAATGAAAAACTGTTTTTT; CDR3aa: CASSEVYRDREKITNEKLFF
j_gene: TRBJ2-3; len: 15; abundance: NA; d_gene: NA; v_gene: TRBV7-9; CDR3nt: TGTGCCAGCAGCTCCCCGGGTGGGGCCACAGATACGCAGTATTTT; CDR3aa: CASSSPGGATDTQYF
j_gene: TRBJ2-7; len: 15; abundance: few; d_gene: TRBD2; v_gene: TRBV10-2; CDR3nt: TGCGCCAGCAGTGAGCGGGGGGAGAGAACCTACGAGCAGTACTTC; CDR3aa: CASSERGERTYEQYF
j_gene: TRBJ2-5; len: 15; abundance: once; d_gene: NA; v_gene: TRBV11-2; CDR3nt: TGTGCCAGCAGCTTAGCGAGCTTCAGTAGCGGTACCCAGTACTTC; CDR3aa: CASSLASFSSGTQYF
j_gene: TRBJ1-1; len: 14; abundance: few; d_gene: TRBD1; v_gene: TRBV4-2; CDR3nt: TGTGCCAGCAGCCAAGAGGACAGGATCACTGAAGCTTTCTTT; CDR3aa: CASSQEDRITEAFF
j_gene: TRBJ1-5; len: 15; abundance: NA; d_gene: NA; v_gene: TRBV5-5; CDR3nt: TGTGCCAGCAGCTTCACGGGGGGGCTGGATCAGCCCCAGCATTTT; CDR3aa: CASSFTGGLDQPQHF
j_gene: TRBJ2-1; len: 16; abundance: NA; d_gene: NA; v_gene: TRBV4-2; CDR3nt: TGTGCCAGCAGCCAAGATTACAGCGGGTTCTACAATGAGCAGTTCTTC; CDR3aa: CASSQDYSGFYNEQFF